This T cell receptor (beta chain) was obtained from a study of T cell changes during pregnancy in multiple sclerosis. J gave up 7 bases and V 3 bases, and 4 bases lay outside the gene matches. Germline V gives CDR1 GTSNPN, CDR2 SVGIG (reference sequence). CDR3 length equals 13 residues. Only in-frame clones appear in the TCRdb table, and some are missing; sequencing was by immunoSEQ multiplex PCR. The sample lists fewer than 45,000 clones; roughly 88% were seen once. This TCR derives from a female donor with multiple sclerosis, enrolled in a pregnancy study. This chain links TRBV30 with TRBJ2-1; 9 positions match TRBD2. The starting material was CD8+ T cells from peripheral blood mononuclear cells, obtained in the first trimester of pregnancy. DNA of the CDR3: TGTGCCTGGAGACTAGCGGGTCATAATGAGCAGTTCTTC. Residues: CAWRLAGHNEQFF.